This record concerns one T cell receptor beta chain sequence. The data were produced by immunoSEQ multiplex PCR, yet TCRdb's version contains in-frame clones alone and is incomplete. The profile shows 150,000 to 200,000 clones, approximately 96% of them singletons. This record belongs to a study of cytomegalovirus exposure and HLA in healthy donors. The germline V and J ends were trimmed by 5 bases and 7 bases, with 15 bases remaining between them. CDR1 and CDR2 (germline): SGHTA, FQGNSA. The CDR3 length is 14 residues. This chain connects TRBV7-2 to TRBJ1-5, with unresolved D. Material: PBMCs. The clonotype originates from a woman aged 18-35 years in good health and CMV-seronegative. The CDR3 protein is CASSPLPGYQPQHF. The CDR3 bases are TGTGCCAGCAGCCCACTCCCCGGGTACCAGCCCCAGCATTTT.